The present T cell receptor beta chain was sequenced within a study of blood T cell repertoires in COVID-19. The protocol was immunoSEQ multiplex PCR, while the TCRdb copy is restricted to in-frame clones and leaves out a portion. This table has some 220,000 clones, around 80% appearing once. CDR1 is MNHEY, CDR2 SVGEGT, per germline. The CDR3 is made up of 16 amino acids. The V and J ends lost 6 bases and 4 bases, in that order; junction bases with no gene match: 13. V usage is TRBV6-2 or TRBV6-3 and J usage is TRBJ2-7; 9 positions agree with TRBD1. This clonotype was obtained from a human donor in a cohort sampled during active COVID-19. Material: peripheral blood. The CDR3 here is CASSRLVGTGIYEQYF. DNA for the CDR3: TGTGCCAGCAGCCGACTCGTCGGGACAGGGATTTACGAGCAGTACTTC.